This T cell receptor (beta chain) was sequenced for a study of blood T cell repertoires in COVID-19. As for the study in general: The cDNA or gDNA used as material had been derived from T cells, B-cell-depleted T cells, or PBMCs.

Only in-frame clones appear in the TCRdb table, and some are missing; sequencing was by immunoSEQ multiplex PCR. The sample comprises about 190,000 clones, approximately 90% of which are singletons, and roughly 6.2% rests with the top ten. V shed 4 bases and J shed 2 bases, with 18 bases lying between them. This CDR3 contains 15 residues. Germline V lookup: CDR1 GTSNPN, CDR2 SVGIG (reference sequence). V and J are TRBV30 and TRBJ2-7, with D possibly being TRBD1 (6 bases). The clonotype originates from a woman aged 40-49 years who had recovered from COVID-19. Sequences were obtained from peripheral blood. Here the CDR3 DNA reads TGTGCCTGGACGTGGGGGACACCCATTACCTACGAGCAGTACTTC. Translating it yields CAWTWGTPITYEQYF.